The 17 T cell receptor beta chains below were found in one sample sequenced in a study of T cell therapy after organ transplantation. Antigens for these TCRs are unknown. Generated by immunoSEQ multiplex PCR, the TCRdb table keeps only in-frame clones and is missing some. The table records over 2,000 clones, roughly nine tenths of them present only once. The material was CD8+ T cells from blood, obtained before autologous CMV-specific T cell therapy. The receptor source for this set is a human patient who had received a solid organ transplant and had CMV disease.

The chain combines TRBV28 with TRBJ2-7, with TRBD2 identical over 7 bases. Germline V lookup: CDR1 MDHEN, CDR2 SYDVKM. The length of the CDR3 is 16 residues. V was pared by 0 bases and J by 4 bases, with 9 bases of the junction left unmatched. The CDR3 is CASSLWASGLTYEQYF. As DNA, the CDR3 is TGTGCCAGCAGTTTATGGGCTAGCGGATTGACTTACGAGCAGTACTTC. The variable domain in full, completed from reference TRBV28 and TRBJ2-7, reads DVKVTQSSRYLVKRTGEKVFLECVQDMDHENMFWYRQDPGLGLRLIYFSYDVKMKEKGDIPEGYSVSREKKERFSLILESASTNQTSMYLCASSLWASGLTYEQYFGPGTRLTVT.

The chain is built from TRBV6-4 and TRBJ2-3; 7 bases line up with TRBD2. Germline V gives CDR1 MRHNA, CDR2 SNTAGT. The CDR3 is 14 amino acids. V lost 4 bases to trimming and J lost 0 bases; unmatched junction nucleotides: 1. The CDR3 sequence is CASSVSGSTDTQYF. The DNA for the CDR3 is TGTGCCAGCAGTGTTAGCGGGAGCACAGATACGCAGTATTTT.

This rearrangement joins TRBV21-1 to TRBJ2-3; TRBD2, the D gene given by the table, was not confirmed from the DNA. TRBV21-1 constitutes a pseudogene. The CDR3 is made up of 12 amino acids. The DNA of the CDR3 is TGTGCCAGCAGCAAAATAGCAGATACGCAGTATTTT. This gives the protein CASSKIADTQYF.

This chain joins TRBV18 and TRBJ1-5; D is uncertain. Germline values: CDR1 KGHSH, CDR2 LQKENI. Trimming pared 2 bases from V and 0 bases from J, leaving 8 bases between. The CDR3 is 15 amino acids. In DNA, the CDR3 is TGTGCCAGCTCACCAGGGTTTGATAGCAATCAGCCCCAGCATTTT. Its translation: CASSPGFDSNQPQHF.

The J gene is TRBJ1-2, the V gene TRBV28, with a possible D match to TRBD1 (6 bases). Trimming cost V 8 bases and J 2 bases, with 18 bases left between them. The length of the CDR3 is 15 residues. Germline CDR1 is MDHEN and CDR2 is SYDVKM. The CDR3 bases are TGTGCCAGCGCAAGAACAGGGCGGAGGAACTATGGCTACACCTTC. This gives the protein CASARTGRRNYGYTF.

This chain joins TRBV29-1 and TRBJ2-1; 8 bases align to TRBD2. The CDR3 extends over 14 amino acids. The germline V gene encodes CDR1 SQVTM and CDR2 ANQGSEA. Losses at the gene ends were 7 bases for V and 7 bases for J; bases not matched to a gene: 12. In DNA form, the CDR3 reads TGCAGCGCTCCCGGGACTAGGGAAGGGAATGAGCAGTTCTTC. Its translation: CSAPGTREGNEQFF.

The chain joins TRBV19 to TRBJ2-1; D call uncertain. This CDR3 comprises 14 residues. V was clipped by 1 base and J by 2 bases, with 6 bases between them. Germline assignment: CDR1 LNHDA and CDR2 SQIVND (reference sequence). In DNA, the CDR3 is TGTGCCAGTAGTATAGTCGGGCCCTACAATGAGCAGTTCTTC. This encodes CASSIVGPYNEQFF.

CDR3 sequence: CASRGGNTIYF. CDR3 in DNA: TGTGCCAGCAGGGGTGGAAACACCATATATTTT. The chain recombines TRBV7-3 with TRBJ1-3; no definite D call. Per germline, CDR1 SGHTA and CDR2 FQGTGA. The ends were cut back, 6 bases at V and 3 bases at J, with 3 bases in the middle. The CDR3 runs to 11 residues.

V is TRBV6-5 and J is TRBJ1-5, with TRBD1 matching 7 bases. The CDR3 is made up of 13 amino acids. The trim removed 6 bases at V and 3 bases at J, leaving 2 bases unmatched. CDR1 MNHEY and CDR2 SVGAGI come from the germline V gene. DNA of the CDR3: TGTGCCAGCAGGACAGGGAACAATCAGCCCCAGCATTTT. It encodes CASRTGNNQPQHF.

This sequence joins TRBV5-6 and TRBJ2-5; 8 nucleotides align to TRBD1. Germline-derived CDR1 and CDR2 are SGHDT and YYEEEE. This CDR3 spans 14 amino acids. With V trimmed by 4 bases and J by 4 bases, 6 bases remained unmatched. The CDR3 here is CASSTTGVVETQYF. The CDR3 DNA reads TGTGCCAGCAGCACGACAGGGGTGGTAGAGACCCAGTACTTC.

The J gene is TRBJ2-5, the V gene TRBV4-1; the D gene is possibly TRBD2 (5 bases). CDR3 length: 13 amino acids. V was trimmed by 2 bases and J by 5 bases, leaving 9 bases between them. Germline loops: CDR1 MGHRA, CDR2 YSYEKL. The CDR3 DNA reads as TGCGCCAGCAGCCAATCTTCTAGCGAGACCCAGTACTTC. Translation: CASSQSSSETQYF.

V is TRBV2 and J is TRBJ2-3; no clear D. Trimming left V 10 bases short and J 4 bases short, with 15 bases between. Germline V gene sequence: CDR1 SNHLY, CDR2 FYNNEI. This CDR3 contains 13 residues. CDR3 sequence: CATPTLVSDTQYF. For the CDR3, the DNA is TGTGCCACCCCAACGTTAGTTTCAGATACGCAGTATTTT. The full variable domain, completed using reference TRBV2 and TRBJ2-3, is EPEVTQTPSHQVTQMGQEVILRCVPISNHLYFYWYRQILGQKVEFLVSFYNNEISEKSEIFDDQFSVERPDGSNFTLKIRSTKLEDSAMYFCATPTLVSDTQYFGPGTRLTVL.

V is TRBV4-1 and J is TRBJ1-6, with 7 positions matching TRBD1. This CDR3 spans 15 amino acids. Germline trimming cut 2 bases from V and 7 bases from J; bases unmatched to any gene: 5. The germline V gene has CDR1 MGHRA and CDR2 YSYEKL. CDR3 loop: CASSQNQGENSPLHF. In DNA, the CDR3 is TGCGCCAGCAGCCAAAACCAGGGGGAAAATTCACCCCTCCACTTT.

This clone came up once. This sequence joins TRBV5-1 and TRBJ2-2, with a weak D call TRBD2 (5 bases). CDR1 SGHRS and CDR2 YFSETQ come from the germline V gene. CDR3 length: 15 amino acids. Trimming cost V 3 bases and J 3 bases, with 12 bases left between them. The DNA for the CDR3 is TGCGCCAGCAGCTGGGTGTCCGGGGACACCGGGGAGCTGTTTTTT. It yields the protein CASSWVSGDTGELFF.

CDR3 coding DNA: TGTGCCAGCAGCCCCATGGGCTCCTACAATGAGCAGTTCTTC. Translating gives CASSPMGSYNEQFF. V gene TRBV7-8 combines with J gene TRBJ2-1; the D is unclear. The CDR3 extends over 14 amino acids. Trimming cost V 5 bases and J 0 bases, with 8 bases left between them. Germline CDR1 is SGHVS and CDR2 is FQNEAQ.

This sequence joins TRBV4-1 and TRBJ1-5; D perhaps matches TRBD1 (5 bases). V dropped 1 base and J dropped 6 bases, with 7 bases sitting between them. The CDR3 is 13 residues long. Germline CDR1 is MGHRA and CDR2 is YSYEKL. In DNA form, the CDR3 reads TGCGCCAGCAGCCAAGGGGGGGTTCAGCCCCAGCATTTT. This gives the protein CASSQGGVQPQHF.

The CDR3 sequence: CASTGRGSSPLHF. For the CDR3, the DNA is TGTGCCAGTACGGGGAGGGGATCTTCACCCCTCCACTTT. The chain recombines TRBV28 with TRBJ1-6, with a weak D call TRBD1 (5 bases). V lost 9 bases to trimming and J lost 9 bases, with 15 bases between them. The CDR3 totals 13 residues. Germline CDR1 reads MDHEN; CDR2 reads SYDVKM.